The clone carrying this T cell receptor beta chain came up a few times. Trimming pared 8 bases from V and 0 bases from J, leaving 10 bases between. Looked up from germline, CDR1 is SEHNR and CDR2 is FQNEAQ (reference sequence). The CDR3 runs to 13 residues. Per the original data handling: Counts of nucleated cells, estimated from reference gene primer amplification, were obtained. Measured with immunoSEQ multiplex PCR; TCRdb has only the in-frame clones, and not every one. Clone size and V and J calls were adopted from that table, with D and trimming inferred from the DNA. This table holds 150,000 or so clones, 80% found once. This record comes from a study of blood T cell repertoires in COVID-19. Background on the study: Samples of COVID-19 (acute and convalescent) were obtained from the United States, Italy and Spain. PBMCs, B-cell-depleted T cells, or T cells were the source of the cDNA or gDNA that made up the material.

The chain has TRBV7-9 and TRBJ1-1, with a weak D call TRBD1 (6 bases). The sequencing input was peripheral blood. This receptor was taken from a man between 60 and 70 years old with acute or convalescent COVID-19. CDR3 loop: CASGDRLNTEAFF. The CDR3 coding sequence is TGTGCCAGCGGCGACAGGTTGAACACTGAAGCTTTCTTT.